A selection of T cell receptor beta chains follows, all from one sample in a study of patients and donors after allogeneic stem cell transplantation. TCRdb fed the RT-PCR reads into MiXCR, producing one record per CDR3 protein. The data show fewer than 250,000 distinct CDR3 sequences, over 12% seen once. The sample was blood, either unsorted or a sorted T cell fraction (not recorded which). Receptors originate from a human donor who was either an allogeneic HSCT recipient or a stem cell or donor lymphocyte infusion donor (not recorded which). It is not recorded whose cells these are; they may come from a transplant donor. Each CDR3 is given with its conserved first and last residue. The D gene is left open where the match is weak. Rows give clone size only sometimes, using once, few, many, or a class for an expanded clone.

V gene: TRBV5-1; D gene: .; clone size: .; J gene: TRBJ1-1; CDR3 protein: CASSPGGGDGTEAFF; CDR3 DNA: TGCGCCAGCAGCCCGGGTGGAGGGGATGGCACTGAAGCTTTCTTT
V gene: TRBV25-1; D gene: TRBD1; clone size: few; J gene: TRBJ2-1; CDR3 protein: CAGRTGKNEQFF; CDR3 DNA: TGTGCCGGAAGGACAGGGAAAAATGAGCAGTTCTTC
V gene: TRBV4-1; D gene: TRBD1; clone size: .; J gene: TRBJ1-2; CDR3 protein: CASSRPGGQGDPYGYTF; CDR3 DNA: TGCGCCAGCAGCCGGCCAGGTGGACAGGGGGACCCCTATGGCTACACCTTC
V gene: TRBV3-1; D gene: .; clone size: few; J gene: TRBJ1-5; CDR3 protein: CASSQSQNSNQPQHF; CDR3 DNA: TGTGCCAGCAGCCAATCCCAGAATAGCAATCAGCCCCAGCATTTT
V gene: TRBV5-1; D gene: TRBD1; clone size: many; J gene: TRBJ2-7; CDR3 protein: CASSLGGFRDRGHEQYF; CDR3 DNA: TGCGCCAGCAGCTTGGGGGGTTTCCGGGACAGGGGCCACGAGCAGTACTTC
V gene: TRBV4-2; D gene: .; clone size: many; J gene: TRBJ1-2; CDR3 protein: CASSQETTANYGYTF; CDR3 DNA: TGTGCCAGCAGCCAAGAGACGACAGCTAACTATGGCTACACCTTC
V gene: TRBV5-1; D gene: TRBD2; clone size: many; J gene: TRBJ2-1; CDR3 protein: CASSLLAGAEGEQFF; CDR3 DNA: TGCGCCAGCAGCCTTCTAGCGGGGGCTGAGGGTGAGCAGTTCTTC
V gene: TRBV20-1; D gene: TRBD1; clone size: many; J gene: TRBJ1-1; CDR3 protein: CSATNPDRAPFEAFF; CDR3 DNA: TGCAGTGCAACGAACCCCGACAGGGCCCCTTTCGAAGCTTTCTTT
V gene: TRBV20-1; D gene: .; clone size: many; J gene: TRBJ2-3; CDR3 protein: CSASLITDTQYF; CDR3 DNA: TGCAGTGCTAGCCTTATCACAGATACGCAGTATTTT
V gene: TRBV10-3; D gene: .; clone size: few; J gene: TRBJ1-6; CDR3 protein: CAISETGSNSPLHF; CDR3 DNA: TGTGCCATCAGTGAGACAGGGTCTAATTCACCCCTCCACTTT
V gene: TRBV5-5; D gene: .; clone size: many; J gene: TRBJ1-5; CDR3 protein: CASSLRGLGNQPQHF; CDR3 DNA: TGTGCCAGCAGCTTGAGGGGTTTGGGCAATCAGCCCCAGCATTTT
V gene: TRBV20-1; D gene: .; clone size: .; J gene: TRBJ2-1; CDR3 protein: CSATLAPKYSYNEQFF; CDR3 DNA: TGCAGTGCTACCCTAGCCCCTAAATATTCCTACAATGAGCAGTTCTTC
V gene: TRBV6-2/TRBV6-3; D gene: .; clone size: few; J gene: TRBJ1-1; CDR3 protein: CASSYQTRNTEAFF; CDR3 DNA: TGTGCCAGCAGTTATCAGACGAGGAACACTGAAGCTTTCTTT
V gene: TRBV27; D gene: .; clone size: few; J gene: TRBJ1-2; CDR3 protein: CASRPNDRPIYGYTF; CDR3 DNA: TGTGCCAGCAGACCGAACGACAGACCCATCTATGGCTACACCTTC
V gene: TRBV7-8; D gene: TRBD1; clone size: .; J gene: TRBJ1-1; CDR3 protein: CASSPTGGSMNTEAFF; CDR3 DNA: TGTGCCAGCAGCCCAACAGGGGGCTCGATGAACACTGAAGCTTTCTTT
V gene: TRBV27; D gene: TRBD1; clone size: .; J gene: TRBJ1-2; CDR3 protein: CASSTDRALYGYTF; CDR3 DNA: TGTGCCAGCAGTACCGACAGGGCCCTCTATGGCTACACCTTC
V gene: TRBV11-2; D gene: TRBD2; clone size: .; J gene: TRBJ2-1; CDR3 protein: CASSPGTSGVGSYNEQFF; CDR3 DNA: TGTGCCAGCAGTCCCGGGACTAGCGGGGTCGGCTCCTACAATGAGCAGTTCTTC
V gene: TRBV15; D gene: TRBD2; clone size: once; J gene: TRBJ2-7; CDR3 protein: CATSRDRGGTYEQYF; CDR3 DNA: TGTGCCACCAGCAGAGACCGGGGGGGTACCTACGAGCAGTACTTC
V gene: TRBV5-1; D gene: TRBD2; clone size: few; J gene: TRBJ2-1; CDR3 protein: CASSSWAGGSSYNEQFF; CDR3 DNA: TGCGCCAGCAGCTCCTGGGCGGGGGGTAGCTCCTACAATGAGCAGTTCTTC
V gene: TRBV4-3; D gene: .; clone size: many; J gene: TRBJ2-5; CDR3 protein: CASSQLHGGRSETQYF; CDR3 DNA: TGCGCCAGCAGCCAGCTACATGGTGGCAGGAGCGAGACCCAGTACTTC
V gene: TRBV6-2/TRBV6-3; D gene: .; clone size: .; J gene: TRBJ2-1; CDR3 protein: CASNDKRNEQFF; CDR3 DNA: TGTGCCAGCAACGACAAAAGGAATGAGCAGTTCTTC
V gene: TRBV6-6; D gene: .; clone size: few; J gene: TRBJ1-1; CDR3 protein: CASRINMNTEAFF; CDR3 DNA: TGTGCCAGCAGAATCAATATGAACACTGAAGCTTTCTTT
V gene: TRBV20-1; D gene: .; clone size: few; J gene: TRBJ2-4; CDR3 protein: CSARGSVGIQYF; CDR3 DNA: TGCAGTGCTAGGGGGTCGGTGGGCATTCAGTACTTC
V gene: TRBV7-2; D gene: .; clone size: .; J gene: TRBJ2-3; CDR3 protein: CASSFPPSDTQYF; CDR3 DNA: TGTGCCAGCAGCTTCCCCCCCTCAGATACGCAGTATTTT
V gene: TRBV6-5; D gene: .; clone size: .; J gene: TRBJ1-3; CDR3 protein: CASSYSLSGSSGNTIYF; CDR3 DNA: TGTGCCAGCAGTTACTCGCTGTCTGGGAGCTCTGGAAACACCATATATTTT
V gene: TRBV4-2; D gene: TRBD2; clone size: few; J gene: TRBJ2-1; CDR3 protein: CASSQEFSGGAGEQFF; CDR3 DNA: TGTGCCAGCAGCCAAGAATTTAGCGGGGGGGCCGGTGAGCAGTTCTTC
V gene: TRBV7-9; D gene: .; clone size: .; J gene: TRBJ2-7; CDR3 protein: CASSPWDKTYEQYF; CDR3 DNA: TGTGCCAGCAGCCCGTGGGACAAGACCTACGAGCAGTACTTC
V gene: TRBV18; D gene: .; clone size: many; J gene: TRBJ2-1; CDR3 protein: CASSPDINEQFF; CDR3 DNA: TGTGCCAGCTCACCAGATATCAATGAGCAGTTCTTC
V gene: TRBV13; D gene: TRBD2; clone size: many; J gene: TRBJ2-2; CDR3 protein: CASSIAGLAGNTGELFF; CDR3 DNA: TGTGCCAGCAGCATAGCAGGACTAGCGGGGAACACCGGGGAGCTGTTTTTT
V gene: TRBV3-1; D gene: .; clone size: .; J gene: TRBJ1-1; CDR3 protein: CASSQNQGWGTEAFF; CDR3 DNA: TGTGCCAGCAGCCAAAACCAGGGCTGGGGAACTGAAGCTTTCTTT
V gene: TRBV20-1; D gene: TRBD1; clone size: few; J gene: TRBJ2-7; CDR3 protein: CSAPGQATTYEQYF; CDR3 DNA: TGCAGTGCGCCGGGACAGGCGACCACCTACGAGCAGTACTTC
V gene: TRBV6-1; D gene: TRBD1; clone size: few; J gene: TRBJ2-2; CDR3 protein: CASSQTGQGSGELFF; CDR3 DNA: TGTGCCAGCAGTCAAACGGGACAGGGGTCCGGGGAGCTGTTTTTT
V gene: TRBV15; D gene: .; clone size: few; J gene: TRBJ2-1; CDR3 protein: CATSREAALYNEQFF; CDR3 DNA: TGTGCCACCAGCAGAGAGGCAGCTCTGTACAATGAGCAGTTCTTC
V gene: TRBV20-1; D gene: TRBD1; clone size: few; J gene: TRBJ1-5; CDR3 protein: CSAEARDRLLRSDQPQHF; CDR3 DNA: TGCAGTGCTGAGGCCCGGGACAGGCTTTTAAGGTCAGATCAGCCCCAGCATTTT
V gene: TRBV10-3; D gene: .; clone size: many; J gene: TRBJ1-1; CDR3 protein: CAIKDRDTEAFF; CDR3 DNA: TGTGCCATCAAGGACAGAGACACTGAAGCTTTCTTT
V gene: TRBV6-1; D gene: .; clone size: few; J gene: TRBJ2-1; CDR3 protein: CASSRSTGYNEQFF; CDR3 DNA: TGTGCCAGCAGTAGATCCACAGGGTACAATGAGCAGTTCTTC
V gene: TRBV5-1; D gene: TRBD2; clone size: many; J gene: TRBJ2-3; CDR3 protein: CASSFSSGGSPDTQYF; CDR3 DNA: TGCGCCAGCAGCTTTTCTAGCGGGGGGAGTCCAGATACGCAGTATTTT
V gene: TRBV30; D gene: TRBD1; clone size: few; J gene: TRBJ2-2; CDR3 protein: CACSTGGGTGELFF; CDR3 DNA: TGTGCCTGCTCGACAGGGGGAGGCACCGGGGAGCTGTTTTTT
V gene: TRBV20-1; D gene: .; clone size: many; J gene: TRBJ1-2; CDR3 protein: CSARDLSRAANYGYTF; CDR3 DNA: TGCAGTGCTAGAGATTTAAGCAGGGCCGCAAACTATGGCTACACCTTC
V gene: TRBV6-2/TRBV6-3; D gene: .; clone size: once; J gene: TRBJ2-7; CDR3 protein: CASSYSTDRYLSYEQYF; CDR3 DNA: TGTGCCAGCAGTTACTCCACAGACAGGTACTTATCCTACGAGCAGTACTTC
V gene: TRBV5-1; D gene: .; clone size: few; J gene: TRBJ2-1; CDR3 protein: CASSLDGQSSYNEQFF; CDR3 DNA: TGCGCCAGCAGCTTGGATGGACAGAGCTCCTACAATGAGCAGTTCTTC
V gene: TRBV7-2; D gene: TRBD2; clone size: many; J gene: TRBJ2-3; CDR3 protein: CASSLAGDSTDTQYF; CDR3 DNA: TGTGCCAGCTCCCTAGCGGGGGATAGCACAGATACGCAGTATTTT
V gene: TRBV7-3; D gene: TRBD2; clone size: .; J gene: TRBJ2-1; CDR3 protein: CASTNQLAIRSNEQFF; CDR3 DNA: TGTGCCAGCACCAATCAACTAGCGATCCGTAGCAATGAGCAGTTCTTC
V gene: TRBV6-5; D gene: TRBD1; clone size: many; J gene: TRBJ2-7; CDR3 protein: CASSYLRQGINYEQYF; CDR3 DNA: TGTGCCAGCAGTTACTTAAGACAGGGGATTAACTACGAGCAGTACTTC
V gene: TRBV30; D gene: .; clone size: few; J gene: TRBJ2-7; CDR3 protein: CAWSTGQRYGAEQYF; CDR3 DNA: TGTGCCTGGAGTACCGGCCAGCGGTACGGGGCCGAGCAGTACTTC
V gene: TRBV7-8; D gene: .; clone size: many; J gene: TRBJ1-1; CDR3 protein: CASSLGGGGGTEAFF; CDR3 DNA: TGTGCCAGCAGCTTAGGTGGGGGTGGGGGCACTGAAGCTTTCTTT
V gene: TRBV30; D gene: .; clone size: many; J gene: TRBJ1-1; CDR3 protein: CAWSSWGGGVNTEAFF; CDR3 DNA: TGTGCCTGGAGTTCCTGGGGGGGAGGGGTGAACACTGAAGCTTTCTTT
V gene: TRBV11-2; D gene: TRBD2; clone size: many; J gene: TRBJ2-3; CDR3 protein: CAAGERGGGKDTQYF; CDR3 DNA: TGTGCCGCGGGGGAGCGTGGGGGGGGAAAAGATACGCAGTATTTT
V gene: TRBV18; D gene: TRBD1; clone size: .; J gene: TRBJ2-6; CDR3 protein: CASSPAGTGGFGANVLTF; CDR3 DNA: TGTGCCAGCTCACCCGCCGGGACAGGGGGCTTTGGGGCCAACGTCCTGACTTTC
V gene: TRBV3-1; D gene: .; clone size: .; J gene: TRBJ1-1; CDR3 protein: CASSQGGSFNTEAFF; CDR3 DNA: TGTGCCAGCAGCCAAGGGGGGTCGTTCAACACTGAAGCTTTCTTT